This T cell receptor beta chain was sequenced for a study of T cells expressing NK-cell markers. Reanalyzing the 5' RACE reads, TCRdb keeps one entry per CDR3 protein, without DNA. The sample has a few hundred thousand distinct CDR3 sequences, and its top ten clones hold 1.4%. The CDR3 is 11 amino acids. Germline-derived CDR1 and CDR2 are MNHEY and SVGEGT. This rearrangement joins TRBV6-2 or TRBV6-3 to TRBJ2-5. Input material: blood T cells: a sorted CD56 or NKG2C T cell subset, CD4+ or CD8+ T cells, or bulk PBMC T cells (not recorded which). The receptor was derived from a woman aged 45-60 years in good health. CDR3: CAVTREETQYF.